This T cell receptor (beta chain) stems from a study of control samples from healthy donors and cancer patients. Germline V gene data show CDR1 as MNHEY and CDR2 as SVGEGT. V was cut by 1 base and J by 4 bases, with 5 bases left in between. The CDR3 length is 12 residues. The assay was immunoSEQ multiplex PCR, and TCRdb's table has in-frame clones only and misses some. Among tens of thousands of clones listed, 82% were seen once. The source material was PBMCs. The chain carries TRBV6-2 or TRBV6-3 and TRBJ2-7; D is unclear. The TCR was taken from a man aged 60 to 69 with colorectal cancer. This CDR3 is CASSYWGYEQYF. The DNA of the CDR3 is TGTGCCAGCAGTTACTGGGGATACGAGCAGTACTTC.